This record looks at one T cell receptor beta chain sequence and its context. Its antigen is undetermined. At one boundary the junction diverges from the germline segment, which might be a read error. The data belong to a study of CD8 T cells in ankylosing spondylitis. Study observations and caveats: There was reportedly significant enrichment of clones that were disease-linked in matched ankylosing spondylitis synovial fluid.

From germline, CDR1 is LGHDT and CDR2 YNNKEL (reference sequence). CDR3 length: 17 residues. TCRdb itself ran the 5' RACE reads through MiXCR, one entry per CDR3 protein. The table records a few hundred thousand distinct CDR3 sequences, 20% of them present only once. This rearrangement joins TRBV3-1 to TRBJ2-7; 9 bases match TRBD2. The sequencing input was blood, either unsorted or a sorted T cell fraction (not recorded which). This sequence was found in a male donor with ankylosing spondylitis or in good health (not recorded which). CDR3 in DNA: TGTGCCAGCAGCCCGGGCCGGCTAGCGGGGAGTTCCTATGAGCAGTACTTC. Its translation: CASSPGRLAGSSYEQYF.